Listed here are 2 T cell receptor beta chains from one sample, sequenced in a study of blood T cell repertoires in COVID-19. Some clones are missing from TCRdb's copy, which holds only in-frame ones; the method was immunoSEQ multiplex PCR. The sample holds 380,000 or so clones, around 90% seen once. The sample was peripheral blood. Every receptor here comes from a man aged 35-49 years with acute or convalescent COVID-19.

As for this clone: Other DNA sequences of this sample code for an identical CDR3. The rearrangement joins TRBV5-6 to TRBJ1-2; the D is unclear. Trimming stripped 0 bases from V and 2 bases from J, with 5 bases between. Germline V gene lookup returns CDR1 SGHDT and CDR2 YYEEEE. The CDR3 has 13 residues. The CDR3 region has the DNA TGTGCCAGCAGCTTGGGAGCAAACTATGGCTACACCTTC. It codes for CASSLGANYGYTF.

Written as DNA, the CDR3 is TGTGCCAGCAGCGTAGATGGGACAGGGCCTGGAGGCTACACCTTC. Translating it yields CASSVDGTGPGGYTF. The genes are TRBV9 and TRBJ1-2; 9 nucleotides line up with TRBD1. The length of the CDR3 is 15 residues. Germline CDR1 and CDR2: SGDLS and YYNGEE. The ends lost 0 bases at V and 8 bases at J; junction bases unmatched: 8.